What follows are 32 T cell receptor beta chains derived from one specimen sequenced in a study of blood T cells in healthy people across ages (dated by TCRdb to 2015 to 2017). The library was built by means of 5' RACE. TCRdb lists the instrument as Illumina HiSeq 2500. A second PCR of roughly 6 to 12 cycles was run with a J-beta primer mix and a sample-barcoded 5' primer. The public reads were run again by TCRdb, first through fastp at Q25 and then through MiXCR, and only productive beta chains were kept. Every CDR3 protein is listed once, alongside the most common genes and DNA of its rows. The sample profile shows over 1,300,000 distinct CDR3 sequences; around 59% of them were found once. The ten largest clonotypes hold over 6.5% of the sample. Sequencing was performed on blood. These receptors were taken from a man younger than 30 in good health.

This clonotype was seen once. The genes are TRBV3-1 and TRBJ2-5; D possibly corresponds to TRBD1 (6 bases). The CDR3 covers 14 residues. Germline loops: CDR1 LGHDT, CDR2 YNNKEL (reference sequence). V lost 4 bases to trimming and J lost 5 bases, with 14 bases between them. As DNA, the CDR3 is TGTGCCAGCAGCCTAATCAACAGGGTCGAGACCCAGTACTTC. Protein sequence: CASSLINRVETQYF.

The V gene is TRBV4-1, the J gene TRBJ1-1; 9 bases match TRBD1. In germline, CDR1 is MGHRA, CDR2 YSYEKL. The CDR3 is 17 residues long. Losses at the gene ends were 2 bases for V and 5 bases for J; bases not matched to a gene: 12. CDR3 protein: CASSQMSLGQGRTEAFF. The CDR3 coding sequence is TGCGCCAGCAGCCAAATGAGCCTCGGACAGGGGAGAACTGAAGCTTTCTTT.

The chain links TRBV7-8 to TRBJ2-1; the match to TRBD2 covers 10 bases. Germline V gene sequence: CDR1 SGHVS, CDR2 FQNEAQ. The length of the CDR3 is 15 residues. The ends lost 7 bases at V and 8 bases at J; junction bases unmatched: 11. The CDR3 nucleotides read TGTGCCAGCAAGAGCGGGAGGGCCTTATTGGATGAGCAGTTCTTC. Translation gives CASKSGRALLDEQFF. The full variable domain, rest sourced from reference TRBV7-8 and TRBJ2-1, is GAGVSQSPRYKVAKRGQDVALRCDPISGHVSLFWYQQALGQGPEFLTYFQNEAQLDKSGLPSDRFFAERPEGSVSTLKIQRTQQEDSAVYLCASKSGRALLDEQFFGPGTRLTVL.

This rearrangement joins TRBV25-1 to TRBJ1-1; D may be TRBD1 (5 bases). Deletions cut 3 bases from V and 5 bases from J, with 16 bases between. The germline CDR1 and CDR2 sequences are MGHDK and SYGVNS. The length of the CDR3 is 15 residues. The CDR3 sequence is CASSDSLGVGTEAFF. The CDR3 region has the DNA TGTGCCAGCAGTGACAGTTTAGGGGTTGGAACTGAAGCTTTCTTT.

The rearrangement joins TRBV14 to TRBJ2-7, with TRBD1 as a possible D gene (5 bases). The DNA end is a closer match to TRBJ2-4, so the J assignment may be wrong. This CDR3 spans 18 amino acids. Germline V lookup: CDR1 SGHDN, CDR2 FVKESK. In nucleotides, the CDR3 is TGTGCCAGCAGCCAAGTCCTTAATACAGGCGGCTGGGGAAACATTCAGTACTTC. It is translated as CASSQVLNTGGWGNIQYF.

The chain carries TRBV7-2 and TRBJ2-1; the match to TRBD2 covers 8 bases. V gave up 5 bases and J gave up 9 bases; unmatched junction bases: 9. The CDR3 length is 14 residues. Germline CDR1 and CDR2: SGHTA and FQGNSA. The CDR3 region has the DNA TGTGCCAGCAGCCGCAGCGGGAGTGAGGGTGAGCAGTTCTTC. As protein: CASSRSGSEGEQFF.

V is TRBV29-1 and J is TRBJ2-7, with D possibly TRBD1 on 5 matching bases. Per the germline V gene, CDR1 is SQVTM and CDR2 is ANQGSEA. The V end was cut by 5 bases, the J end by 7 bases, with 21 bases between. This CDR3 spans 14 amino acids. The CDR3 nucleotides are TGCAGCGTTCGCCAACGCGGACAAAACAATGAGCAGTACTTC. It codes for CSVRQRGQNNEQYF.

The chain employs TRBV18 and TRBJ2-3, with TRBD2 matching over 11 bases. CDR1 and CDR2 from the germline V gene are KGHSH and LQKENI. V lost 1 base to trimming and J lost 3 bases; unmatched junction nucleotides: 3. This CDR3 contains 16 residues. The CDR3 coding sequence is TGTGCCAGCTCACCACGACTAGCGGGGAAAACAGATACGCAGTATTTT. Protein: CASSPRLAGKTDTQYF.

The CDR3 loop is CASTQFYVTALNSNNQPQHF. Written as DNA, the CDR3 is TGTGCCAGTACGCAGTTTTATGTGACAGCCTTAAATTCGAACAATCAGCCCCAGCATTTT. The V and J genes are TRBV7-2 and TRBJ1-5; a weak D match, TRBD1 (5 bases). The germline V gene encodes CDR1 SGHTA and CDR2 FQGNSA. CDR3 length equals 20 residues. Trimming stripped 9 bases from V and 3 bases from J, with 33 bases between.

In the case of this clonotype: Mismatch with germline at one junction end may stem from a read error. This chain joins TRBV7-2 and TRBJ2-5; 7 bases are shared with TRBD2. CDR3 length: 15 residues. CDR1 and CDR2 from the germline V gene are SGHTA and FQGNSA. The CDR3 sequence: CASSLVASGQETQYF. The CDR3 DNA sequence: TGCGCCAGCAGCTTGGTGGCTAGCGGCCAAGAGACCCAGTACTTC.

This clonotype was observed once. Here the CDR3 DNA reads TGCGCCAGCAGCTTGGCCCCCTTTGGACAGGACCAAACCTACGAGCAGTACTTC. Its translation is CASSLAPFGQDQTYEQYF. The V gene is TRBV5-1, the J gene TRBJ2-7, with 7 bases identical to TRBD1. V lost 0 bases to trimming and J lost 2 bases; unmatched junction nucleotides: 14. Germline CDR1 and CDR2: SGHRS and YFSETQ. The CDR3 sequence is 18 residues long.

The J gene is TRBJ2-7, the V gene TRBV7-9; D gene unclear. V lost 4 bases and J lost 4, with 11 bases in between. The CDR3 is 13 residues long. The germline gives CDR1 SEHNR, CDR2 FQNEAQ (reference sequence). CDR3 protein: CASSYALEYEQYF. The DNA of the CDR3 is TGTGCCAGCAGCTATGCTCTAGAATACGAGCAGTACTTC.

The chain joins TRBV20-1 to TRBJ2-5; TRBD2 aligns across 8 bases. Germline V gene lookup returns CDR1 DFQATT and CDR2 SNEGSKA (reference sequence). This CDR3 is built from 18 residues. Germline trimming cut 6 bases from V and 0 bases from J; bases unmatched to any gene: 18. Here the CDR3 DNA reads TGCAGTGCCCCCGGTTTGGACGGGGGGGCGCTGAACCAAGAGACCCAGTACTTC. It encodes CSAPGLDGGALNQETQYF.

The chain recombines TRBV27 with TRBJ2-7; possible D gene TRBD2, 5 bases. The J call is in doubt because the DNA end fits TRBJ2-5 better. Germline values: CDR1 MNHEY, CDR2 SMNVEV (reference sequence). This CDR3 is built from 14 residues. For the CDR3, the DNA is TGTGCCTCCCACGGACTTCCCCCCCAGGAGACCCAGTACTTC. Protein: CASHGLPPQETQYF.

V gene TRBV5-5 combines with J gene TRBJ2-2, with D unresolved. The CDR3 sequence is 16 residues long. The ends were cut back, 2 bases at V and 0 bases at J, with 11 bases in the middle. Germline values: CDR1 SGHKS, CDR2 YYEKEE (reference sequence). The CDR3 sequence is CASSLVFAANTGELFF. The CDR3 DNA sequence: TGTGCCAGCAGCTTAGTATTTGCGGCGAACACCGGGGAGCTGTTTTTT. The whole variable domain, remainder taken from reference TRBV5-5 and TRBJ2-2, is DAGVTQSPTHLIKTRGQQVTLRCSPISGHKSVSWYQQVLGQGPQFIFQYYEKEERGRGNFPDRFSARQFPNYSSELNVNALLLGDSALYLCASSLVFAANTGELFFGEGSRLTVL.

This clonotype occurred once. The V and J genes are TRBV28 and TRBJ2-1; 11 bases match TRBD1. The J call may be wrong; the DNA end is better matched by TRBJ2-7. CDR3 length equals 14 residues. CDR1 and CDR2 from the germline V gene are MDHEN and SYDVKM. The DNA of the CDR3 is TGTGCCAGCAACCGGGACAGGGGGATCCACGAGCAGTACTTC. Protein: CASNRDRGIHEQYF.

The chain is built from TRBV6-5 and TRBJ2-1, with D perhaps TRBD1 or TRBD2 (8 bases each). The CDR3 runs 16 residues. Trimming removed 5 bases at V and 0 bases at J, with 14 bases between. Germline loops: CDR1 MNHEY, CDR2 SVGAGI. The chain's CDR3 is CASSPGGTGSYNEQFF. The CDR3 DNA sequence: TGTGCCAGCAGTCCGGGGGGGACAGGCTCCTACAATGAGCAGTTCTTC.

V and J are TRBV9 and TRBJ2-3, with 7 bases fitting TRBD1. CDR3 size: 17 residues. V shed 0 bases and J 0 bases; nucleotides not matched to a gene: 7. Germline V lookup: CDR1 SGDLS, CDR2 YYNGEE. The CDR3: CASSVATGQRSTDTQYF. The CDR3 DNA reads as TGTGCCAGCAGCGTAGCGACAGGGCAACGAAGCACAGATACGCAGTATTTT.

As concerns this clonotype: This may stem from a read error, because a much larger clone lies one nucleotide away. The genes are TRBV5-1 and TRBJ1-1, with a tentative D call TRBD1 (6 bases). There are 12 residues in the CDR3. CDR1 SGHRS and CDR2 YFSETQ come from the germline V gene. Trimming pared 7 bases from V and 6 bases from J, leaving 13 bases between. CDR3 DNA: TGCGCCAGCGGCTATGGACAGTCTGAAGCTTTCTTT. Residues: CASGYGQSEAFF.

The rearrangement uses TRBV5-1 and TRBJ2-1, with 7 nucleotides matching TRBD2. The J segment lost 6 bases and the V segment lost 2 bases, leaving 2 bases of the junction unmatched. CDR1 and CDR2 (germline): SGHRS, YFSETQ. The CDR3 spans 13 residues. CDR3 protein: CASSFLAVNEQFF. DNA for the CDR3: TGCGCCAGCAGCTTCCTAGCGGTCAATGAGCAGTTCTTC.

The chain couples TRBV20-1 to TRBJ2-5, with TRBD1 identical over 7 bases. The CDR3 length is 15 residues. Germline V gives CDR1 DFQATT, CDR2 SNEGSKA (reference sequence). V gave up 0 bases and J gave up 5 bases; unmatched junction bases: 9. CDR3 loop: CSARDGDRVAETQYF. The CDR3 DNA follows: TGCAGTGCTAGAGATGGCGACAGGGTTGCGGAGACCCAGTACTTC.

The J gene is TRBJ1-2, the V gene TRBV20-1; tentatively, D is TRBD1 (5 bases). Trimming removed 6 bases from V and 7 bases from J, with 15 bases in between. Germline V lookup: CDR1 DFQATT, CDR2 SNEGSKA (reference sequence). This CDR3 contains 12 residues. CDR3 sequence: CSARDRWSGYTF. The CDR3 coding sequence is TGCAGTGCCCGCGACAGATGGTCTGGCTACACCTTC.

The gene calls are TRBV29-1 and TRBJ2-5; D may match TRBD1 or TRBD2 (6 bases each). The CDR3 loop spans 13 amino acids. V lost 0 bases and J 2 bases, leaving 7 bases between the germline ends. Germline V gene sequence: CDR1 SQVTM, CDR2 ANQGSEA. In DNA, the CDR3 is TGCAGCGTTGAAGAAGGGGGGCAAGAGACCCAGTACTTC. As protein: CSVEEGGQETQYF.

Points on this clonotype: A read error may produce the germline difference seen at one junction end. J is TRBJ1-1 and V is TRBV10-3; tentatively, D is TRBD1 (5 bases). The CDR3 is 11 residues long. Germline V gene sequence: CDR1 ENHRY, CDR2 SYGVKD. CDR3 sequence (DNA): TGTGCCGTCAGGGTGCGAGCTGAAGCTTTCTTT. It translates to CAVRVRAEAFF.

The sample holds one count of this clonotype. This rearrangement joins TRBV25-1 to TRBJ1-5; tentatively, D is TRBD1 (5 bases). The CDR3 is 15 amino acids. Trimming left V 4 bases short and J 6 bases short, with 16 bases between. The germline V gene encodes CDR1 MGHDK and CDR2 SYGVNS. The CDR3 is CASSGGTPRGQPQHF. CDR3 DNA: TGTGCCAGCAGTGGAGGGACCCCAAGGGGTCAGCCCCAGCATTTT.

The chain couples TRBV28 to TRBJ1-2; D gene uncertain. Per the germline V gene, CDR1 is MDHEN and CDR2 is SYDVKM. This CDR3 contains 13 residues. V lost 4 bases and J 8 bases, leaving 14 bases between the germline ends. CDR3 nucleotides: TGTGCCAGCAGTTCGCCCGCGGAAGACGGCTACACCTTC. Translation: CASSSPAEDGYTF.

The chain has TRBV4-1 and TRBJ1-1; the match to TRBD1 covers 8 bases. V shed 1 base, J shed 5 bases, and the junction held 6 bases outside the gene matches. The CDR3 extends over 15 amino acids. Germline V lookup: CDR1 MGHRA, CDR2 YSYEKL. The DNA for the CDR3 is TGCGCCAGCAGCCAAGTTCAGGGGGCGAGGACTGAAGCTTTCTTT. Translated: CASSQVQGARTEAFF.

This clonotype was picked up many times. The chain has TRBV12-3 or TRBV12-4 and TRBJ2-1; 7 nucleotides line up with TRBD2. There are 13 residues in the CDR3. The trim removed 3 bases at V and 5 bases at J, leaving 1 base unmatched. The CDR3 spells CASSFGGDNEQFF. CDR3 bases: TGTGCCAGCAGTTTTGGGGGGGACAATGAGCAGTTCTTC.

In its sample, this clonotype was seen a few times. This chain joins TRBV7-2 and TRBJ2-6; a possible D gene is TRBD1 (6 bases). Germline loops: CDR1 SGHTA, CDR2 FQGNSA. V was shortened by 1 base and J by 2 bases, with 21 bases between the two germline ends. The CDR3 length is 20 residues. CDR3 sequence: CASSLGWWPGESPGANVLTF. The CDR3 DNA follows: TGTGCCAGCAGCTTAGGATGGTGGCCAGGGGAGTCTCCTGGGGCCAACGTCCTGACTTTC.

The chain combines TRBV12-3 or TRBV12-4 with TRBJ2-1; no clear D. This CDR3 comprises 13 residues. V shed 4 bases and J shed 4 bases, with 8 bases lying between them. Here the CDR3 reads CASSWLRYNEQFF. The CDR3 DNA is TGTGCCAGCAGTTGGCTCAGGTACAATGAGCAGTTCTTC.

V and J are TRBV5-1 and TRBJ2-7; D gene unclear. In germline, CDR1 is SGHRS, CDR2 YFSETQ. The germline V and J ends were trimmed by 0 bases and 6 bases, with 19 bases remaining between them. There are 16 residues in the CDR3. The DNA for the CDR3 is TGCGCCAGCAGCTTGGGTAGGGATTTAATTTCGGGCGAGCAGTACTTC. Protein: CASSLGRDLISGEQYF.

The chain has TRBV12-3 or TRBV12-4 and TRBJ2-3; D call uncertain. The V and J ends lost 6 bases and 2 bases respectively, with 18 bases between them. The CDR3 length is 16 residues. CDR3 amino acids: CASSRLPPPPTDTQYF. CDR3 DNA: TGTGCCAGCAGCCGACTGCCTCCCCCCCCCACAGATACGCAGTATTTT.